This T cell receptor (beta chain) derives from a study of identifying expanded T cells in peripheral blood. Study-wide points: Technical replicates showed roughly 1.2 changed clones; about 2 weeks 15 to 20; four weeks 19. Clone count variance between two-week samples rose with total template count.

The table came from immunoSEQ multiplex PCR; TCRdb's copy has only in-frame clones and leaves some out. This table has tens of thousands of clones, about 88% appearing once. Collection occurred without any documented infections or immune events in donors. This clone turned up a few times. Its antigen remains unknown. V lost 7 bases to trimming and J lost 3 bases, with 15 bases between them. The germline gives CDR1 MNHNS, CDR2 SASEGT. This CDR3 has 15 residues. The sample taken for sequencing was blood. This chain joins TRBV6-1 and TRBJ2-2, with a possible D match to TRBD2 (5 bases). This receptor was taken from a person aged 18-69 years in good health. The CDR3, as DNA: TGTGCCAGCACCCCTTCCGGGGAGTACACCGGGGAGCTGTTTTTT. It codes for CASTPSGEYTGELFF.